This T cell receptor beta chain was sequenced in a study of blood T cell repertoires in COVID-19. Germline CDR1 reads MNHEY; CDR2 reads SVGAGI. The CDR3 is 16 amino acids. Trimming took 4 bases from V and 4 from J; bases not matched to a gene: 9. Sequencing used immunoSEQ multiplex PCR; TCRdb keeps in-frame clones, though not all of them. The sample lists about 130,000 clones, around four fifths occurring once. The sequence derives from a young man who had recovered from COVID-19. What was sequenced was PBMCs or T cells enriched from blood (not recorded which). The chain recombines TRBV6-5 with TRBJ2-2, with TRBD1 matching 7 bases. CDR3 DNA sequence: TGTGCCAGCAGTTTTTGGACAGGCGGCGGCACCGGGGAGCTGTTTTTT. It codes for CASSFWTGGGTGELFF.